This entry is about one T cell receptor beta chain. This sample was taken from a study of cytomegalovirus exposure and HLA in healthy donors. Primers included in the PCR were 60 Vbeta and 13 Jbeta primers. Clones were read by immunoSEQ multiplex PCR, and TCRdb kept only the in-frame ones, dropping some. Of 150,000 to 200,000 clones listed, around 80% are singletons. The CDR3 runs to 14 residues. CDR1 and CDR2 (germline): MNHEY, SVGAGI. Sequencing was performed on PBMCs. The origin of this receptor is a man younger than 45 in good health and CMV-seronegative. The genes are TRBV6-5 and TRBJ2-5, with a weak D call TRBD2 (7 bases). The J call may be in error: the DNA end matches TRBJ2-7 better. The CDR3: CASIPRGLRNEQYF. CDR3 DNA sequence: TGTGCCAGCATCCCGCGGGGGCTTAGGAACGAGCAGTACTTC.